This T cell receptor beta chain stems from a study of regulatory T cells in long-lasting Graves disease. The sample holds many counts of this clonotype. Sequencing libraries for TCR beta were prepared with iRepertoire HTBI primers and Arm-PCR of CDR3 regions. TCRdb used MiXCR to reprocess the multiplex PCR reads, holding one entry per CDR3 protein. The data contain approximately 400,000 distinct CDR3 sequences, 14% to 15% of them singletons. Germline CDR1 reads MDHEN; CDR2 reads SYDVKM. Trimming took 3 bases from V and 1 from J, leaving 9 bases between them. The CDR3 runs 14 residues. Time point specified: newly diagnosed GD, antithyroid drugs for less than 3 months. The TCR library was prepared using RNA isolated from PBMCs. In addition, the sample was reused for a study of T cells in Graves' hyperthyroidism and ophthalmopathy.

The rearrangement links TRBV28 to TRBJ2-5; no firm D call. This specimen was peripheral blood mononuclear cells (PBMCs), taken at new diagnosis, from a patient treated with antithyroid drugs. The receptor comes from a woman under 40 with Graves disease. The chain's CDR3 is CASSFVTAQETQYF. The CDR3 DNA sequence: TGTGCCAGCAGTTTTGTCACAGCCCAAGAGACCCAGTACTTC.